This is a list of T cell receptor beta chains from one sample in a study of cytomegalovirus exposure and HLA in healthy donors. Produced via immunoSEQ multiplex PCR; TCRdb's table is partial and in-frame only. This table has about 140,000 clones, 70% to 80% appearing once. Sequences were obtained from PBMCs. These receptor sequences come from an older woman in good health and CMV-seropositive. CDR3s include the opening cysteine and the closing phenylalanine or tryptophan. A D gene is named only where the DNA matches it firmly. The listing skips clone size in some rows; elsewhere it reads once, few, many or a size class.

>TRBV6-5|TRBD1|NA|14|TRBJ1-1
TGTGCCAGCAGTTACTCGGGACAGGGAGGTGAAGCTTTCTTT
CASSYSGQGGEAFF
>TRBV4-1|NA|NA|18|TRBJ1-1
TGCGCCAGCAGCCAAGATGCTAGCTTCCCCGCCATGAGCGCTGAAGCTTTCTTT
CASSQDASFPAMSAEAFF
>TRBV19|TRBD2|NA|14|TRBJ2-1
TGTGCCAGTTCAAGCGGGAACTCCTACAATGAGCAGTTCTTC
CASSSGNSYNEQFF
>TRBV10-3|TRBD1|NA|15|TRBJ2-5
TGTGCCACGGGACCGGGACAGACGTACCAAGAGACCCAGTACTTC
CATGPGQTYQETQYF
>TRBV29-1|NA|once|13|TRBJ1-1
TGCAGCGTCCCCGGGGGTGCGAACACTGAAGCTTTCTTT
CSVPGGANTEAFF
>TRBV29-1|NA|NA|12|TRBJ2-5
TGCAGCGTTGAACGGGGTACGGAGACCCAGTACTTC
CSVERGTETQYF
>TRBV28|TRBD1|NA|15|TRBJ1-1
TGTGCCAGCAGCAAAGCCGGGACAGGGGGGGGTGAAGCTTTCTTT
CASSKAGTGGGEAFF
>TRBV7-9|NA|NA|15|TRBJ2-5
TGTGCCAGCAGCCCCGGAGTACAGGGTATAGAGACCCAGTACTTC
CASSPGVQGIETQYF
>TRBV7-2|TRBD2|few|14|TRBJ2-7
TGTGCCAGCAGCTCGACTAGCGGGAGCCACGAGCAGTACTTC
CASSSTSGSHEQYF
>TRBV29-1|TRBD2|NA|16|TRBJ2-3
TGCAGCGTTGACCCCGTGAGCGGGAGAGGGGCAGATACGCAGTATTTT
CSVDPVSGRGADTQYF
>TRBV6-5|TRBD1|NA|14|TRBJ1-1
TGTGCCAGCAGCCAGACAGGGAAGAGGACTGAAGCTTTCTTT
CASSQTGKRTEAFF
>TRBV6-6|TRBD2|few|14|TRBJ2-1
TGTGCCAGCAGTCTAGCGGGAGGCAAGAATGAGCAGTTCTTC
CASSLAGGKNEQFF
>TRBV18|TRBD1|NA|14|TRBJ1-1
TGTGCCAGCTATACCGGGACAGCGAACACTGAAGCTTTCTTT
CASYTGTANTEAFF
>TRBV27|TRBD1|NA|15|TRBJ2-7
TGTGCCAGCCGACCAGGGGGACAGGTAGCCTACGAGCAGTACTTC
CASRPGGQVAYEQYF
>TRBV19|TRBD2|NA|16|TRBJ2-2
TGTGCCAGTAGGGGGCGGGGGACTTCAGGCACCGGGGAGCTGTTTTTT
CASRGRGTSGTGELFF
>TRBV10-1|TRBD2|few|16|TRBJ2-3
TGCGCCAGCAGTGAGTCGGCGGGAGTGAGCACAGATACGCAGTATTTT
CASSESAGVSTDTQYF
>TRBV25-1|TRBD1|few|13|TRBJ1-4
TGTGCCACCGGGACAGGGGGAGGCGAAAAACTGTTTTTT
CATGTGGGEKLFF
>TRBV7-2|NA|NA|15|TRBJ2-2
TGTGCCAGCAGCTTCGGGAGTCCCAACACCGGGGAGCTGTTTTTT
CASSFGSPNTGELFF
>TRBV6-5|NA|few|14|TRBJ1-2
TGTGCCAGCACCCCATCGGGGAGGGGAACAGGCTACACCTTC
CASTPSGRGTGYTF
>TRBV19|TRBD2|NA|16|TRBJ2-2
TGTGCCAGTAGCCCCCTAAGCGGGAGGGCGAAAGGGGAGCTGTTTTTT
CASSPLSGRAKGELFF
>TRBV7-2|TRBD1|NA|16|TRBJ1-1
TGTGCCAGCAGCTTAGAGCCCCAGGGGGCGAACACTGAAGCTTTCTTT
CASSLEPQGANTEAFF
>TRBV29-1|TRBD1|NA|14|TRBJ2-2
TGCAGCGCCACAGGGGGGCCGAATACCGGGGAGCTGTTTTTT
CSATGGPNTGELFF
>TRBV5-1|NA|NA|16|TRBJ1-6
TGCGCCAGCAGCCCACTGCAGGTCTCCTATAATTCACCCCTCCACTTT
CASSPLQVSYNSPLHF
>TRBV5-6|TRBD2|few|16|TRBJ2-5
TGTGCCAGCAGCTTGGCCGCTAGCGGGAGCTGGAAGACCCAGTACTTC
CASSLAASGSWKTQYF
>TRBV18|NA|NA|16|TRBJ2-3
TGTGCCAGCTCACCGTCTGGAGCGATAAGCACAGATACGCAGTATTTT
CASSPSGAISTDTQYF
>TRBV6-5|TRBD1|NA|15|TRBJ2-1
TGTGCCAGCAGTCCTCCGGGACAGGGGGCTTTTGAGCAGTTCTTC
CASSPPGQGAFEQFF
>TRBV11-3|TRBD2|few|18|TRBJ2-3
TGTGCCAGCAGCCCGGGACTAGCGGGAGTGTCGGACACAGATACGCAGTATTTT
CASSPGLAGVSDTDTQYF
>TRBV2|NA|few|10|TRBJ2-3
TGTGCCAGCACCCTAGATACGCAGTATTTT
CASTLDTQYF